One sample yielded the 29 T cell receptor beta chains listed below, sequenced in a study of OX40 agonist ivuxolimab in advanced cancers. The assay was immunoSEQ multiplex PCR, and TCRdb's table has in-frame clones only and misses some. The sample has approximately 60,000 clones; 80% to 90% are singletons. The specimen comprised CD4+ or CD8+ T cells sorted from blood, sampled in a trial of the OX40 agonist ivuxolimab. These TCRs come from an adult with an advanced solid tumor such as melanoma, head and neck, liver or kidney cancer.

The V and J genes are TRBV6-6 and TRBJ1-5; possibly TRBD1 for D (5 bases). The length of the CDR3 is 16 residues. Trimming stripped 2 bases from V and 7 bases from J, with 18 bases between. The V gene's germline CDR1 is MNHNY and CDR2 SVGAGI (reference sequence). The CDR3 DNA reads as TGTGCCAGCAGTTACCCCACGCGGGGGTTGGGGCAGCCCCAGCATTTT. This gives the protein CASSYPTRGLGQPQHF.

This chain joins TRBV28 and TRBJ2-4; D gene unclear. V shed 2 bases and J shed 4 bases, with 12 bases lying between them. CDR1 is MDHEN and CDR2 is SYDVKM in the germline V gene. The CDR3 is 15 amino acids. The CDR3 reads CASSLEVSGKNIQYF. The DNA for the CDR3 is TGTGCCAGCAGTTTAGAGGTCAGTGGGAAAAACATTCAGTACTTC. Full variable domain (rest looked up from reference TRBV28 and TRBJ2-4): DVKVTQSSRYLVKRTGEKVFLECVQDMDHENMFWYRQDPGLGLRLIYFSYDVKMKEKGDIPEGYSVSREKKERFSLILESASTNQTSMYLCASSLEVSGKNIQYFGAGTRLSVL.

V gene TRBV19 combines with J gene TRBJ2-3, with 9 bases identical to TRBD2. Looked up from germline, CDR1 is LNHDA and CDR2 is SQIVND (reference sequence). Trimming took 2 bases from V and 1 from J; bases not matched to a gene: 4. The CDR3 loop spans 16 amino acids. The CDR3 bases are TGTGCCAGTAGTATACGGGCTAGCGGGGGCACAGATACGCAGTATTTT. The encoded protein is CASSIRASGGTDTQYF.

V and J are TRBV28 and TRBJ1-3, with 8 nucleotides matching TRBD1. The J segment lost 0 bases and the V segment lost 7 bases, leaving 11 bases of the junction unmatched. CDR1 and CDR2 (germline): MDHEN, SYDVKM. This CDR3 has 17 amino acids. The CDR3 here is CASKAGGLGSSGNTIYF. The DNA of the CDR3 is TGTGCCAGCAAGGCAGGGGGCCTGGGGAGCTCTGGAAACACCATATATTTT.

The chain uses TRBV6-6 and TRBJ1-5, with unresolved D. Looked up from germline, CDR1 is MNHNY and CDR2 is SVGAGI (reference sequence). The ends were cut back, 6 bases at V and 0 bases at J, with 9 bases in the middle. This CDR3 is built from 14 residues. The DNA for the CDR3 is TGTGCCAGCAGCCCGGGCCTTAGCAATCAGCCCCAGCATTTT. Translating it yields CASSPGLSNQPQHF.

This chain connects TRBV27 to TRBJ2-7, with D maybe TRBD2 (5 bases). V lost 5 bases to trimming and J lost 2 bases, with 13 bases between them. CDR1 and CDR2 from the germline V gene are MNHEY and SMNVEV (reference sequence). This CDR3 is 14 amino acids long. The CDR3 nucleotides read TGTGCCAGCAGTGCTTCACTAGGCCCCTACGAGCAGTACTTC. Translating it yields CASSASLGPYEQYF.

With respect to this clone: Here the CDR3 omits its conserved ending phenylalanine or tryptophan, so a read error is the likely source. The limits of the CDR3 on the DNA are not certain, so only TCRdb's listed CDR3 is given. The gene calls are TRBV5-5 and TRBJ2-7; the D segment call TRBD1 is taken from the table without a DNA check. CDR1 is SGHKS, CDR2 YYEKEE, per germline (reference sequence). The CDR3 spans 15 residues, counting both ends. This CDR3 reads CASSLGNVRQGALYL.

This clone was seen just once. Compared with germline, one end of the junction differs, possibly owing to a read error. This chain links TRBV7-7 with TRBJ1-5; TRBD1 aligns across 9 bases. Germline V gene lookup returns CDR1 SSHAT and CDR2 FNYEAQ (reference sequence). The CDR3 consists of 15 residues. CDR3 region: CASSPDRGPNQPQHF. The CDR3 region has the DNA TGTGCTAGCAGCCCGGACAGGGGCCCCAATCAGCCCCAGCATTTT.

The V gene is TRBV10-3, the J gene TRBJ1-1; 8 bases are a match to TRBD1. This CDR3 has 15 residues. Germline V lookup: CDR1 ENHRY, CDR2 SYGVKD. The V and J ends lost 6 bases and 2 bases, in that order; junction bases with no gene match: 8. The CDR3 protein is CAIRKGQAGNTEAFF. CDR3 sequence (DNA): TGTGCCATCAGGAAGGGACAGGCCGGTAACACTGAAGCTTTCTTT.

The gene calls are TRBV15 and TRBJ1-4; 8 nucleotides line up with TRBD1. The CDR3 runs 15 residues. Germline loops: CDR1 LNHNV, CDR2 YYDKDF (reference sequence). The trim removed 3 bases at V and 3 bases at J, leaving 3 bases unmatched. The CDR3 coding sequence is TGTGCCACCAGCAGGGACAGGGCGGCTAATGAAAAACTGTTTTTT. Encoded protein: CATSRDRAANEKLFF.

This chain links TRBV19 with TRBJ2-2, with unresolved D. The CDR3 length is 13 residues. Germline V gene sequence: CDR1 LNHDA, CDR2 SQIVND (reference sequence). The V gene lost 7 bases and the J gene lost 6 bases, with 12 bases spanning the gap. The CDR3 region is CASTPSRPGELFF. As DNA, the CDR3 is TGTGCCAGTACCCCCTCGAGGCCCGGGGAGCTGTTTTTT.

This rearrangement joins TRBV9 to TRBJ2-3; D is possibly TRBD2 (5 bases). V gave up 0 bases and J gave up 4 bases, with 12 bases separating them. From germline, CDR1 is SGDLS and CDR2 YYNGEE. This CDR3 region has 15 residues. The DNA of the CDR3 is TGTGCCAGCAGCGTAGGCCGCCTTAGCGCAGATACGCAGTATTTT. Protein product: CASSVGRLSADTQYF.

The J gene is TRBJ2-3, the V gene TRBV30; D is perhaps TRBD2 (6 bases). Per the germline V gene, CDR1 is GTSNPN and CDR2 is SVGIG (reference sequence). The V end lost 0 bases, the J end lost 0 bases, and 10 bases lay between the germline ends. The CDR3 runs 15 residues. The CDR3 DNA sequence: TGTGCCTGGAGTGTAAGGACTACAAGCACAGATACGCAGTATTTT. Residues: CAWSVRTTSTDTQYF. Drawing the rest from reference TRBV30 and TRBJ2-3, the complete variable domain is SQTIHQWPATLVQPVGSPLSLECTVEGTSNPNLYWYRQAAGRGLQLLFYSVGIGQISSEVPQNLSASRPQDRQFILSSKKLLLSDSGFYLCAWSVRTTSTDTQYFGPGTRLTVL.

This clone has more than one count but fewer than ten. Other DNA sequences in this specimen translate into the identical CDR3. The chain employs TRBV4-3 and TRBJ1-1, with D unclear. The V and J ends lost 4 bases and 0 bases respectively, with 6 bases between them. The CDR3 runs 13 residues. Per the germline V gene, CDR1 is LGHNA and CDR2 is YSLEER. The CDR3 spells CASSRALNTEAFF. The CDR3 DNA sequence: TGCGCCAGCAGCCGCGCCCTGAACACTGAAGCTTTCTTT.

This clone was counted a single time. V usage is TRBV6-5 and J usage is TRBJ2-7; TRBD1 matches 12 bases. Losses at the gene ends were 6 bases for V and 5 bases for J; bases not matched to a gene: 5. This CDR3 spans 14 amino acids. CDR1 and CDR2 from the germline V gene are MNHEY and SVGAGI. The CDR3 reads CASSAGTGGHEQYF. For the CDR3, the DNA is TGTGCCAGCAGCGCCGGGACAGGGGGCCACGAGCAGTACTTC.

The rearrangement uses TRBV19 and TRBJ2-2; TRBD1 or TRBD2 may be the D gene (5 bases each). Looked up from germline, CDR1 is LNHDA and CDR2 is SQIVND (reference sequence). Trimming left V 4 bases short and J 8 bases short, with 20 bases between. CDR3 length: 16 residues. The CDR3 spells CASSRTTGTLRGELFF. DNA of the CDR3: TGTGCCAGTAGTAGAACGACCGGGACCCTAAGAGGGGAGCTGTTTTTT.

In this sample, this clone turned up a few times. This chain uses TRBV19 with TRBJ1-2; D remains ambiguous. Trimming took 4 bases from V and 8 from J, leaving 11 bases between them. This CDR3 is 12 amino acids long. CDR1 and CDR2 from the germline V gene are LNHDA and SQIVND (reference sequence). CDR3 DNA sequence: TGTGCCAGTAGTAATACATTCTACGGCTACACCTTC. This codes for CASSNTFYGYTF.

This chain joins TRBV6-1 and TRBJ2-7; D gene uncertain. Germline loops: CDR1 MNHNS, CDR2 SASEGT. The V and J ends lost 2 bases and 4 bases respectively, with 3 bases between them. The CDR3 length is 11 residues. For the CDR3, the DNA is TGTGCCAGCAGTGAAACTTACGAGCAGTACTTC. Protein sequence: CASSETYEQYF.

Note on this clone: The sample holds other DNA sequences that translate to the same CDR3. This sequence joins TRBV5-4 and TRBJ1-1; D may be TRBD1 (5 bases). CDR3 size: 13 residues. The V end was cut by 4 bases, the J end by 1 base, with 8 bases between. Looked up from germline, CDR1 is SGHNT and CDR2 is YYREEE (reference sequence). In DNA, the CDR3 is TGTGCCAGCAGCCCGACAGCGAACACTGAAGCTTTCTTT. Its translation is CASSPTANTEAFF.

The V and J genes are TRBV5-1 and TRBJ1-5; a weak D match, TRBD1 (6 bases). Per germline, CDR1 SGHRS and CDR2 YFSETQ. The CDR3 length is 15 residues. Trimming took off 0 bases at V and 1 base at J, with 8 bases between the two ends. This CDR3 reads CASSLDQGSNQPQHF. CDR3 nucleotides: TGCGCCAGCAGCTTGGATCAGGGGAGCAATCAGCCCCAGCATTTT.

The V call is TRBV12-5, the J call TRBJ1-1, with 7 positions matching TRBD1. CDR3 length equals 15 residues. CDR1 LGHNT and CDR2 FRNRAP come from the germline V gene. Trimming took 6 bases from V and 2 from J; bases not matched to a gene: 9. The DNA for the CDR3 is TGTGCTAGTGGCCCCGACAGGGTTTTTAACACTGAAGCTTTCTTT. Protein: CASGPDRVFNTEAFF.

This chain uses TRBV5-4 with TRBJ1-1; D is unclear. Germline-derived CDR1 and CDR2 are SGHNT and YYREEE (reference sequence). Trimming removed 0 bases from V and 4 bases from J, with 10 bases in between. This CDR3 spans 14 amino acids. The CDR3 DNA follows: TGTGCCAGCAGCTTGGCGCGGGCTAGCACTGAAGCTTTCTTT. Amino acids: CASSLARASTEAFF.

This chain links TRBV10-2 with TRBJ1-5; 7 bases match TRBD1. The V segment lost 0 bases and the J segment 0 bases; nucleotides outside the gene matches: 11. The germline gives CDR1 WSHSY, CDR2 SAAADI. This CDR3 region has 19 residues. The CDR3 DNA reads as TGCGCCAGCAGTGAGTCGACTCGGGGAGGGGGCCGTAGCAATCAGCCCCAGCATTTT. Amino acid sequence: CASSESTRGGGRSNQPQHF.

The genes are TRBV5-8 and TRBJ2-5; D is unclear. The CDR3 spans 13 residues. Germline V gene lookup returns CDR1 SGHTS and CDR2 YDEGEE. V was cut by 3 bases and J by 7 bases, with 13 bases left in between. The CDR3 loop is CASSYTEATTQYF. The CDR3 DNA follows: TGTGCCAGCAGCTACACAGAGGCTACGACCCAGTACTTC. The whole variable domain, filled in from reference TRBV5-8 and TRBJ2-5, reads EAGVTQSPTHLIKTRGQQATLRCSPISGHTSVYWYQQALGLGLQFLLWYDEGEERNRGNFPPRFSGRQFPNYSSELNVNALELEDSALYLCASSYTEATTQYFGPGTRLLVL.

V gene TRBV15 combines with J gene TRBJ1-3; D gene ambiguous. This CDR3 spans 15 amino acids. CDR1 is LNHNV, CDR2 YYDKDF, per germline (reference sequence). Trimming removed 1 base from V and 0 bases from J, with 7 bases in between. The CDR3 nucleotides are TGTGCCACCAGCAGAGTAGCGGTCTCTGGAAACACCATATATTTT. Encoded protein: CATSRVAVSGNTIYF. Variable domain in full (rest from reference TRBV15 and TRBJ1-3): DAMVIQNPRYQVTQFGKPVTLSCSQTLNHNVMYWYQQKSSQAPKLLFHYYDKDFNNEADTPDNFQSRRPNTSFCFLDIRSPGLGDTAMYLCATSRVAVSGNTIYFGEGSWLTVV.

The chain carries TRBV6-5 and TRBJ2-1, with 8 nucleotides matching TRBD1. J lost 4 bases, V lost 1 base, and 3 bases had no gene match. The CDR3 runs 15 residues. Germline values: CDR1 MNHEY, CDR2 SVGAGI. The DNA of the CDR3 is TGTGCCAGCAGTTACTTCGGGACAGGTTACAATGAGCAGTTCTTC. It specifies CASSYFGTGYNEQFF.

The chain links TRBV18 to TRBJ1-1, with 7 bases fitting TRBD1. The CDR3 contains 15 residues. The V gene's germline CDR1 is KGHSH and CDR2 LQKENI. V lost 3 bases to trimming and J lost 3 bases; unmatched junction nucleotides: 7. The CDR3 region has the DNA TGTGCCAGCTCACCCGCTACAGGGGTTCACACTGAAGCTTTCTTT. It encodes CASSPATGVHTEAFF.

This chain connects TRBV7-6 to TRBJ2-7; D is uncertain. There are 14 residues in the CDR3. Germline-derived CDR1 and CDR2 are SGHVS and FNYEAQ. The V end lost 0 bases, the J end lost 8 bases, and 14 bases lay between the germline ends. The CDR3 region is CASSLAPEAWKQYF. CDR3 DNA sequence: TGTGCCAGCAGCTTAGCCCCCGAGGCGTGGAAGCAGTACTTC.

With respect to this clone: One end of the junction is discordant with germline, which a read error may explain. V and J are TRBV19 and TRBJ2-3; unclear D gene. This CDR3 spans 11 amino acids. Germline V gene lookup returns CDR1 LNHDA and CDR2 SQIVND (reference sequence). CDR3 sequence (DNA): TGTGCCAGTAGCATAGAGAGTACGCAGTATTTT. Translation: CASSIESTQYF. Filled out from reference TRBV19 and TRBJ2-3, the complete variable domain reads DGGITQSPKYLFRKEGQNVTLSCEQNLNHDAMYWYRQDPGQGLRLIYYSQIVNDFQKGDIAEGYSVSREKKESFPLTVTSAQKNPTAFYLCASSIESTQYFGPGTRLTVL.